The entry below describes one TCR beta chain. The antigen is unknown. This record belongs to a study of graft-versus-host responses after intestinal transplantation. In the study overall: Transplant recipients had multivisceral, liver-intestinal, or isolated intestinal grafts. The study gave all recipients anti-thymocyte globulin induction, then tacrolimus and steroids for about three years. The study's findings and limits: GvH clones turned up in recipient marrow; some had shown up first in ileum or blood. Subjects displaying graft-donor T cell macrochimerism possessed elevated graft-versus-host to host-versus-graft clonal ratios inside allografts.

Libraries were prepared by immunoSEQ multiplex PCR; TCRdb keeps only in-frame clonotypes and omits some of them. The repertoire holds 13,000 to 15,000 clones, with almost 70% as singletons. Investigators treated the graft tissue so that it released intraepithelial and lamina propria lymphocytes. The TCR comes from a human patient who received an intestinal transplant, so some T cells may come from the graft donor. The sample here was ileum tissue, taken around 770 days after intestinal transplantation.

The chain's CDR3 is CASSLGGITDTQYF. The CDR3 DNA sequence: TGCGCCAGCAGCTTGGGAGGGATAACAGATACGCAGTATTTT. The chain employs TRBV5-1 and TRBJ2-3; perhaps TRBD2 as D (5 bases). The CDR3 is 14 amino acids. Germline CDR1 and CDR2: SGHRS and YFSETQ. V lost 0 bases, J lost 3 bases, and 8 bases lay in between.